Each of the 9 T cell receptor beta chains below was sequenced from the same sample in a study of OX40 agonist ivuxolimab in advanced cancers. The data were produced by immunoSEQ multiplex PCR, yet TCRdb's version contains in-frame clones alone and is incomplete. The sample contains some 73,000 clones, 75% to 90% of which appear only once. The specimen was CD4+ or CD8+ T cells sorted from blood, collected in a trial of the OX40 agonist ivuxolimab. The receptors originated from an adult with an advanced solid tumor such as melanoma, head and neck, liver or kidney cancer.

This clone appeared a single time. In DNA form, the CDR3 reads TGTGCCAGCAGCGGACTAGCGGGATTGAGCTCCTACGAGCAGTACTTC. Residues: CASSGLAGLSSYEQYF. The chain recombines TRBV27 with TRBJ2-7; 12 bases are shared with TRBD2. Germline V gene sequence: CDR1 MNHEY, CDR2 SMNVEV (reference sequence). V shed 6 bases and J 0 bases; nucleotides not matched to a gene: 6. There are 16 residues in the CDR3.

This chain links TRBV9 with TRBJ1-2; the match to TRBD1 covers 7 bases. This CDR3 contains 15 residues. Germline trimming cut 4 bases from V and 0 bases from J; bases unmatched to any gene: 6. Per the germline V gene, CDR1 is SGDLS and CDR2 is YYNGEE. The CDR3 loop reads CASSRGQRSNYGYTF. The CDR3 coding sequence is TGTGCCAGCAGCAGGGGACAGAGATCTAACTATGGCTACACCTTC.

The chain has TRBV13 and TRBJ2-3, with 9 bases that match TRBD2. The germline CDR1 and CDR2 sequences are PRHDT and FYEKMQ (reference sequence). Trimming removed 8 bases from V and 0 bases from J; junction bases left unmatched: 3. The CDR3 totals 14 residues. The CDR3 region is CASETSGSTDTQYF. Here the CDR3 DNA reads TGTGCCAGCGAGACTAGCGGAAGCACAGATACGCAGTATTTT.

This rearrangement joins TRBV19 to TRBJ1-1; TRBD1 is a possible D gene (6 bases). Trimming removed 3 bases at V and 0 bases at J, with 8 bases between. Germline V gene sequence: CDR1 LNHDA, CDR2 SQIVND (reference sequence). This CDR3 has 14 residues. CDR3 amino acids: CASSIGTLNTEAFF. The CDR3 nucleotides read TGTGCCAGTAGTATTGGGACACTGAACACTGAAGCTTTCTTT.

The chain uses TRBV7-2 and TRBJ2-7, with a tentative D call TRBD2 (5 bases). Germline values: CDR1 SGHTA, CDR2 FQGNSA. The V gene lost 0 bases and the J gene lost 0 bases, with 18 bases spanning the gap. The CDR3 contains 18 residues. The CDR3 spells CASSLASSSGLSSYEQYF. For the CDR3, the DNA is TGTGCCAGCAGCTTAGCGAGTAGTTCGGGGTTAAGCTCCTACGAGCAGTACTTC. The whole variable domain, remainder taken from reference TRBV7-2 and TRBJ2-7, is GAGVSQSPSNKVTEKGKDVELRCDPISGHTALYWYRQSLGQGLEFLIYFQGNSAPDKSGLPSDRFSAERTGGSVSTLTIQRTQQEDSAVYLCASSLASSSGLSSYEQYFGPGTRLTVT.

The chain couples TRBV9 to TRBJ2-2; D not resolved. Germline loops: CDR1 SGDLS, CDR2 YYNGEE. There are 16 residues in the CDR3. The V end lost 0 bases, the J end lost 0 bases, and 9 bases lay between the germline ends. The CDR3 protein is CASSVAFFANTGELFF. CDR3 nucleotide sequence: TGTGCCAGCAGCGTAGCTTTTTTCGCGAACACCGGGGAGCTGTTTTTT. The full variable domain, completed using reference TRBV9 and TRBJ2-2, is DSGVTQTPKHLITATGQRVTLRCSPRSGDLSVYWYQQSLDQGLQFLIQYYNGEERAKGNILERFSAQQFPDLHSELNLSSLELGDSALYFCASSVAFFANTGELFFGEGSRLTVL.

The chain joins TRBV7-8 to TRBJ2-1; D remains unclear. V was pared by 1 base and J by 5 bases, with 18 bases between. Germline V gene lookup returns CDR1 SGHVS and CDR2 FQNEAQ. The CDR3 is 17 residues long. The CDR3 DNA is TGTGCCAGCAGCTTAGTCGGCAGCCGTGCGGTGGACAATGAGCAGTTCTTC. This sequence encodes CASSLVGSRAVDNEQFF.

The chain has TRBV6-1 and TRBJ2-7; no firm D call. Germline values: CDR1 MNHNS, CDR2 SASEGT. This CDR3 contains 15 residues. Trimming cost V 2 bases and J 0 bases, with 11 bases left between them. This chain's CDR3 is CASSEWSSPSYEQYF. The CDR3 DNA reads TGTGCCAGCAGTGAATGGTCATCTCCCTCCTACGAGCAGTACTTC.

CDR3 coding DNA: TGTGCCAGCAGTGAAGGCGAGTCAACTAATGAAAAACTGTTTTTT. It specifies CASSEGESTNEKLFF. The chain joins TRBV2 to TRBJ1-4; no firm D call. CDR1 is SNHLY and CDR2 is FYNNEI in the germline V gene. CDR3 size: 15 residues. The V and J ends lost 1 base and 0 bases respectively, with 6 bases between them.